This T cell receptor (gamma chain) was captured in a study of gamma delta lymphoproliferative disorders and STAT genes. This clone is deemed large. No antigen is known for it. TCRdb fed the multiplex PCR reads into CATT to redo clone calling. In the table there are some 1,000 gamma-chain clones, 28% of which are singletons. Study-wide findings and caveats: Apart from two gamma clonotypes, major patient clonotypes were public.

CDR1 is EGSNGY, CDR2 YDSYNSKV, per germline. After removal of 1 base from V and 3 bases from J, the junction contained 6 bases not matched to a gene. The CDR3 extends over 14 amino acids. Sequencing used genomic DNA taken from PBMCs of patients and controls. Sequenced input: blood. The genes are TRGV2 and TRGJ1 or TRGJ2. The J gene, absent from TCRdb, was called here by matching the DNA to germline. This receptor was identified in a human donor in good health. CDR3 in amino acids: CATWDGPTYYKKLF. As DNA, the CDR3 is TGTGCCACCTGGGACGGCCCTACTTATTATAAGAAACTCTTT.